The clone carrying this TCR beta chain appeared a single time. The CDR3 is 16 amino acids. The ends were cut back, 4 bases at V and 2 bases at J, with 17 bases in the middle. Germline V lookup: CDR1 MNHNS, CDR2 SASEGT. Clones were sequenced by immunoSEQ multiplex PCR, and TCRdb holds only the in-frame ones, with some missing. The sample shows approximately 120,000 clones, more than 70% of them seen only once. The data belong to a study of T cell responses to AZD1222 COVID-19 vaccine. The chain joins TRBV6-1 to TRBJ2-5; possible D gene TRBD1, 5 bases. The origin of this receptor is an adult in good health. The sequenced sample was peripheral blood, obtained on day 0 of AZD1222 vaccination. CDR3 residues: CASSGHRRVGQETQYF. The CDR3 nucleotides read TGTGCCAGCAGTGGACACAGGAGAGTAGGGCAAGAGACCCAGTACTTC.